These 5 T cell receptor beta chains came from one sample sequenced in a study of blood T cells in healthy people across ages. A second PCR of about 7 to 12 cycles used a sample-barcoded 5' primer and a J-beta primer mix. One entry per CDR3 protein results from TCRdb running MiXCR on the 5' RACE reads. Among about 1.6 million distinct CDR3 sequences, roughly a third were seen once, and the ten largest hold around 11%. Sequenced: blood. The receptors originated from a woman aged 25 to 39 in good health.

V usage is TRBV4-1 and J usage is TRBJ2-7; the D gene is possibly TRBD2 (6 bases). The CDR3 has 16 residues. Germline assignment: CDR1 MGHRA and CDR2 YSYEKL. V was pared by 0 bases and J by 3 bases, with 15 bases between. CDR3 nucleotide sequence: TGCGCCAGCAGCCAAGAATTGGGGACTCGACGCTACGAGCAGTACTTC. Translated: CASSQELGTRRYEQYF.

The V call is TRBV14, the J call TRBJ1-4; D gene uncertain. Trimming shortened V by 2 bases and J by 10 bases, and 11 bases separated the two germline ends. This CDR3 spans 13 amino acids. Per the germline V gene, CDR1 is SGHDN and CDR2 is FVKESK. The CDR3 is CASSQPRFGKLFF. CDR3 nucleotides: TGTGCCAGCAGCCAACCCCGGTTCGGAAAACTGTTTTTT.

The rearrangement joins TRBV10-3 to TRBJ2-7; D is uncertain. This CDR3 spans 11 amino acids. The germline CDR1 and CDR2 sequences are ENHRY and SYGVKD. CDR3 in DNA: TGTGCGAGTAAGGAAGGCTACGAGCAGTACTTC. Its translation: CASKEGYEQYF.

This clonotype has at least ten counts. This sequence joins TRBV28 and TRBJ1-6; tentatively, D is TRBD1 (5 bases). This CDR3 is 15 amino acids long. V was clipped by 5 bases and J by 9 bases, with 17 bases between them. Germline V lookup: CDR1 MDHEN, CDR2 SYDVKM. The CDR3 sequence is CASSLGSGYRSPLHF. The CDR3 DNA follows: TGTGCCAGCAGTCTCGGTTCAGGGTATCGTTCACCCCTCCACTTT. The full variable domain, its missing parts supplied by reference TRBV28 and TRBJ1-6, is DVKVTQSSRYLVKRTGEKVFLECVQDMDHENMFWYRQDPGLGLRLIYFSYDVKMKEKGDIPEGYSVSREKKERFSLILESASTNQTSMYLCASSLGSGYRSPLHFGNGTRLTVT.

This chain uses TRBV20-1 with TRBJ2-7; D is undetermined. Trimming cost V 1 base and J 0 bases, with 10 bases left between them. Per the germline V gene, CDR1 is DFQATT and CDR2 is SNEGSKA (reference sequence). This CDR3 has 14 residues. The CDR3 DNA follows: TGCAGTGCTAGAGGGACCCCGGACTCCTACGAGCAGTACTTC. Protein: CSARGTPDSYEQYF.